This T cell receptor beta chain was sequenced during a study of PD-1 blockade in classical Hodgkin lymphoma. Study conclusions and caveats: As was reported, newly diagnosed patients showed lower baseline TCR diversity than healthy donors did. The CD4+ diversity rise by C4D1 was clearest in complete responders.

Every patient experienced relapse after autologous stem cell transplantation, and brentuximab vedotin exposure varied. The best responses consisted of complete response, partial response or progressive disease. The germline V and J ends were trimmed by 4 bases and 6 bases, with 10 bases remaining between them. CDR1 is MNHEY, CDR2 SMNVEV, per germline (reference sequence). The CDR3 covers 13 residues. The sample holds a few counts of this clone. Its matching antigen is unknown. Libraries were prepared by immunoSEQ multiplex PCR; TCRdb keeps only in-frame clonotypes and omits some of them. The profile covers 25,000 to 35,000 clones, with around three quarters appearing a single time and roughly 4% taken by the ten largest.

The clonotype originates from a human donor with classical Hodgkin lymphoma. J is TRBJ2-4 and V is TRBV27; a possible D gene is TRBD1 (6 bases). Sequencing was performed on peripheral blood mononuclear cells (PBMCs), taken before the second cycle of nivolumab. Written as DNA, the CDR3 is TGTGCCAGCAGTTGGGGCAGGGGAAACATTCAGTACTTC. Translation: CASSWGRGNIQYF.